This T cell receptor beta chain was recovered during a study of control samples from healthy donors and cancer patients. The table came from immunoSEQ multiplex PCR; TCRdb's copy has only in-frame clones and leaves some out. This table has more than 65,000 clones, 83% appearing once. The V gene lost 0 bases and the J gene lost 6 bases, with 18 bases spanning the gap. CDR1 MNHEY and CDR2 SVGEGT come from the germline V gene. The CDR3 sequence is 16 residues long. The TCR was taken from a man aged 55 to 70 in good health. V usage is TRBV6-2 or TRBV6-3 and J usage is TRBJ2-7; D gene uncertain. Material for sequencing was blood. The CDR3 bases are TGTGCCAGCAGTTACTCGAACGCGGTGGTAGACCGCGAGCAGTACTTC. Translating it yields CASSYSNAVVDREQYF.